Listed here are 2 T cell receptor beta chains from one sample, sequenced in a study of T cell repertoires in aging, cancer and after chemotherapy. Multiplex touch-down PCR with TRB-A/B primers amplified rearranged V-D-J TRB sequences. TCRdb reanalysed the multiplex PCR reads using MiXCR and keeps one entry per CDR3 protein. The sample shows some 2,500 distinct CDR3 sequences, about 24% of them seen only once. TCR beta rearrangements were amplified from peripheral blood genomic DNA. What was sequenced was blood. These receptors were collected from a human donor with a solid tumor.

In its sample, this clonotype ranks as large (0.1 to 1%). The J gene is TRBJ2-2, the V gene TRBV29-1, with D possibly called TRBD1 or TRBD2 (5 bases each). The CDR3 has 13 amino acids. V was trimmed by 7 bases and J by 2 bases, leaving 11 bases between them. Germline V CDR1 and CDR2: SQVTM, ANQGSEA. CDR3 loop: CSAGTANTGELFF. DNA for the CDR3: TGCAGCGCGGGGACCGCTAACACCGGGGAGCTGTTTTTT.

By share, this clonotype ranks as medium-sized. The gene calls are TRBV6-5 and TRBJ2-1, with 12 bases aligning to TRBD2. The CDR3 runs to 14 residues. V lost 6 bases and J lost 4; bases outside the gene matches: 1. The V gene's germline CDR1 is MNHEY and CDR2 SVGAGI. The CDR3 DNA reads TGTGCCAGCAGACTAGCGGGGGGTTACAATGAGCAGTTCTTC. This gives the protein CASRLAGGYNEQFF.